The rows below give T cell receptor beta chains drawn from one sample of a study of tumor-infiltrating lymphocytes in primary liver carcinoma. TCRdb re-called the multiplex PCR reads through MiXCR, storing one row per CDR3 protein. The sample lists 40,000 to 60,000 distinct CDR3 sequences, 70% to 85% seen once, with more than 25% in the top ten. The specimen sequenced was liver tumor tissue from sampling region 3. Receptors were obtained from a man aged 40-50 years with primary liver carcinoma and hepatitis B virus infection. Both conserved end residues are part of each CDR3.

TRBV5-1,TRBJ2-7,CASIDLGAEQYF
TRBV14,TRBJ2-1,CASGQARGQGPEQFF
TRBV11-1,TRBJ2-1,CASSLAGLARSYNEQFF
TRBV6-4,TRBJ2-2,CASSGPGTEHTGELFF
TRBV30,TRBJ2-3,CACSPQLGSGLPVSRDTQYF
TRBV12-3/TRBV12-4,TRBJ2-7,CVSRLQGYEQYF
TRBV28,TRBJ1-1,CASHSRGLNTEPFF
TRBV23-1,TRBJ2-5,CASREDRAQETQYF
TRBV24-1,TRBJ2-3,CATTLGPTSGRVPDTQYF
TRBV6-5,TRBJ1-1,CASRPTGPNTEAFF
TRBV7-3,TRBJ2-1,CASSTQGDEQFF
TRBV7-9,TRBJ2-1,CASTSVQGDNEQFF
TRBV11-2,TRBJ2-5,CARRSRDSAHQETKYF
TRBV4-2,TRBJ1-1,CASSHPTWNEAFF
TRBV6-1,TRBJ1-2,CDSSERVDTGDHGYAF
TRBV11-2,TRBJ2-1,CVSSLVGNGQFF
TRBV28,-,CASSAPVGGSNQPQYF
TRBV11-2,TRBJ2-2,CASLPQGVYTGELFF
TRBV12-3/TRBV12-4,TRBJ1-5,CASSSGAGMGNQPQHF
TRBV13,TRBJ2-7,CASSLRREQYF
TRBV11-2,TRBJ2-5,CASNLVSGGCRQETQYF
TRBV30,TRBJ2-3,CAWSPQLCSGLPVSPDTQYF
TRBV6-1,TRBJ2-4,CTSNEGFLAKNIQYF
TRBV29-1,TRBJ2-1,CSELPGQWVGEQFF
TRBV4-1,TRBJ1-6,CASSFDKCSYNSPPHF
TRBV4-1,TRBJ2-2,CTSSPDRGNAGELFF
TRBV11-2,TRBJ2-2,CASSHRWRLFF
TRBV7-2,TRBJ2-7,CASTLAETAYERYF
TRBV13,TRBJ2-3,CASGFSESTDTQCF
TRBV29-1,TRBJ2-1,CSVEWDRIRSCNERFF
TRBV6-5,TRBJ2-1,CASSPRGNNEQFF
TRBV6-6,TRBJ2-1,CASSYSSRGFIYEQFF
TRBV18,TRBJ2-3,CASLPPTTDTQYF
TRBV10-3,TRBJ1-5,CAISEGPSNKPQHF
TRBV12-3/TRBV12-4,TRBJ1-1,CASGRGRTTEAFF
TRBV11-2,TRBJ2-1,CASSSDPRMTWSYNEQFF
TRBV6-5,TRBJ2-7,CVSSYSRGVLAYEQYF
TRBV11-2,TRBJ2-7,CASSLTDCTYEQYF
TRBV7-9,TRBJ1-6,CASSLGFNSSPLHF
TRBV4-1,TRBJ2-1,CASSHAGGCNVQFF
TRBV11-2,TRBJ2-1,CTSSPEYNEQFF
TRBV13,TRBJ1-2,CTSSLGQGSTF
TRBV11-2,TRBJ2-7,CASIPLEAAHYVQYF
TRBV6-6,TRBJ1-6,CASSYFLRAPRWNSPLRF
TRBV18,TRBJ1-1,CASSPLIQSGTEAFF
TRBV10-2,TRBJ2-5,CASSELKEVAGETQYF